These 21 T cell receptor beta chains share one sample of origin, sequenced in a study of human T cells and chemical hapten exposure. From the RACE reads, TCRdb called clonotypes with MiXCR, one entry per CDR3 protein. Here the sample spans more than 300,000 distinct CDR3 sequences, around 5% being singletons. Time point given: pre-sensitization, week 0. Noted treatment: therapeutic diphenylcyclopropenone sensitization with weekly scalp DPC. Sequenced here: whole blood, sampled in connection with sensitization to the hapten diphenylcyclopropenone (DPC). These receptors originate from a woman aged 18-29 years with alopecia areata. Some clones in this sample may be carry-over from other donors' samples.

Only a few counts were recorded for this clonotype. The V gene is TRBV7-2, the J gene TRBJ1-5, with TRBD1 matching 8 bases. CDR3 size: 18 residues. V dropped 5 bases and J dropped 0; count of bases not matched to a gene: 12. CDR1 and CDR2 (germline): SGHTA, FQGNSA. The DNA for the CDR3 is TGTGCCAGCAGCCCCCGGACAGGGCTGGAAACTAGCAATCAGCCCCAGCATTTT. It is translated as CASSPRTGLETSNQPQHF.

In its sample, this clonotype was seen many times. The V call is TRBV20-1, the J call TRBJ1-5, with D possibly matching TRBD1 (5 bases). Germline V lookup: CDR1 DFQATT, CDR2 SNEGSKA (reference sequence). This CDR3 has 15 residues. Trimming removed 2 bases at V and 0 bases at J, with 11 bases between. CDR3 region: CSARMRGVSNQPQHF. The CDR3 DNA reads as TGCAGTGCTAGAATGAGGGGTGTTAGCAATCAGCCCCAGCATTTT.

In its sample, this clonotype was seen a few times. The chain combines TRBV6-2 or TRBV6-3 with TRBJ2-7, with TRBD1 identical over 9 bases. The CDR3 is 16 residues long. In germline, CDR1 is MNHEY, CDR2 SVGEGT. After removal of 7 bases from V and 5 bases from J, the junction contained 15 bases not matched to a gene. CDR3 loop: CASTLYRTGEFDEQYF. The CDR3 DNA follows: TGTGCCAGCACCCTCTACCGGACAGGGGAGTTCGACGAGCAGTACTTC.

This clonotype was counted once. A much larger clone differs from this one at a single base, so this may be a read error. The gene calls are TRBV5-5 and TRBJ1-2, with a tentative D call TRBD1 (5 bases). CDR3 length: 15 residues. The V gene lost 1 base and the J gene lost 0 bases, with 10 bases spanning the gap. Germline CDR1 is SGHKS and CDR2 is YYEKEE (reference sequence). The CDR3 DNA is TGTGCCAGCAGCTTGACAGGCGGGGCTAACTATGGCTACACCTTC. It is translated as CASSLTGGANYGYTF.

This clonotype was seen at least ten times. V gene TRBV6-2 or TRBV6-3 combines with J gene TRBJ2-1; 7 bases align to TRBD2. The germline gives CDR1 MNHEY, CDR2 SVGEGT. With 2 bases clipped from V and 5 bases from J, the junction kept 3 bases outside the gene matches. This CDR3 comprises 14 residues. The CDR3 region is CASSYGDYHNEQFF. The CDR3 bases are TGTGCCAGCAGTTACGGGGACTACCACAATGAGCAGTTCTTC.

This clonotype was observed many times. The chain joins TRBV24-1 to TRBJ2-3; possibly TRBD1 for D (7 bases). Trimming cost V 4 bases and J 4 bases, with 32 bases left between them. Germline V gives CDR1 KGHDR, CDR2 SFDVKD. The CDR3 contains 21 residues. In DNA form, the CDR3 reads TGTGCCACCAGTGACGCCAAGACAGGGAGGTATGCACCGAGATTATCAGATACGCAGTATTTT. Protein sequence: CATSDAKTGRYAPRLSDTQYF.

The chain combines TRBV7-9 with TRBJ1-3, with unresolved D. Trimming left V 1 base short and J 5 bases short, with 9 bases between. The length of the CDR3 is 14 residues. CDR1 is SEHNR and CDR2 is FQNEAQ in the germline V gene (reference sequence). The CDR3 bases are TGTGCCAGCAGCTTAGAAAAGGCACGAAACACCATATATTTT. Protein sequence: CASSLEKARNTIYF.

The chain carries TRBV25-1 and TRBJ1-1; D remains unclear. Trimming cost V 3 bases and J 4 bases, with 9 bases left between them. This CDR3 spans 13 amino acids. Looked up from germline, CDR1 is MGHDK and CDR2 is SYGVNS. CDR3 DNA sequence: TGTGCCAGCAGTGATAGAGGGCCCACTGAAGCTTTCTTT. It codes for CASSDRGPTEAFF.

V is TRBV3-1 and J is TRBJ2-3; 10 bases map to TRBD1. The CDR3 loop spans 15 amino acids. Germline values: CDR1 LGHDT, CDR2 YNNKEL (reference sequence). V gave up 3 bases and J gave up 6 bases; unmatched junction bases: 6. The CDR3 DNA sequence: TGTGCCAGCAGCCAGGGACAGGGGAATGGGGATACGCAGTATTTT. Protein: CASSQGQGNGDTQYF.

In its sample, this clonotype was seen a few times. The V call is TRBV28, the J call TRBJ1-5, with D possibly TRBD1 on 5 matching bases. The CDR3 is 14 amino acids. Deletions cut 6 bases from V and 2 bases from J, with 11 bases between. Per the germline V gene, CDR1 is MDHEN and CDR2 is SYDVKM. The CDR3 DNA sequence: TGTGCCAGCAGCTTAGACAGTGGCAATCAGCCCCAGCATTTT. Translation gives CASSLDSGNQPQHF.

The chain joins TRBV10-3 to TRBJ2-2; D gene ambiguous. There are 14 residues in the CDR3. V lost 4 bases, J lost 10 bases, and 16 bases lay in between. Germline lookup yields CDR1 ENHRY and CDR2 SYGVKD. The CDR3 sequence: CAISGQVVQKELFF. The DNA for the CDR3 is TGTGCCATCAGTGGACAAGTCGTCCAGAAGGAGCTGTTTTTT.

The chain links TRBV7-8 to TRBJ1-6, with D hard to call. V lost 6 bases, J lost 0 bases, and 9 bases lay in between. The V gene's germline CDR1 is SGHVS and CDR2 FQNEAQ. This CDR3 has 15 amino acids. CDR3 in amino acids: CASRNAYSYNSPLHF. The CDR3, as DNA: TGTGCCAGCAGGAACGCCTACTCCTATAATTCACCCCTCCACTTT.

The CDR3 is CASSEMRQGRNTEAFF. CDR3 DNA sequence: TGTGCCAGCAGTGAAATGAGACAGGGAAGGAACACTGAAGCTTTCTTT. The chain is built from TRBV25-1 and TRBJ1-1; 7 bases match TRBD1. The CDR3 runs 16 residues. CDR1 is MGHDK and CDR2 is SYGVNS in the germline V gene. Germline trimming cut 2 bases from V and 1 base from J; bases unmatched to any gene: 7.

The chain uses TRBV29-1 and TRBJ1-2; 10 positions agree with TRBD1. The length of the CDR3 is 13 residues. Germline trimming cut 7 bases from V and 8 bases from J; bases unmatched to any gene: 10. Per germline, CDR1 SQVTM and CDR2 ANQGSEA. CDR3 sequence: CSARDRGTEGYTF. CDR3 nucleotides: TGCAGCGCTCGGGACAGGGGTACGGAAGGCTACACCTTC. The entire variable domain, with the rest obtained from reference TRBV29-1 and TRBJ1-2, is as follows: SAVISQKPSRDICQRGTSLTIQCQVDSQVTMMFWYRQQPGQSLTLIATANQGSEATYESGFVIDKFPISRPNLTFSTLTVSNMSPEDSSIYLCSARDRGTEGYTFGSGTRLTVV.

This clonotype was picked up many times. The V call is TRBV6-1, the J call TRBJ1-1, with a tentative D call TRBD1 (6 bases). CDR1 is MNHNS, CDR2 SASEGT, per germline. The CDR3 extends over 14 amino acids. V lost 6 bases and J lost 8, with 19 bases in between. The CDR3 DNA follows: TGTGCCAGCAGCATAAAACAGGGCAGCAGAGAAGCTTTCTTT. It codes for CASSIKQGSREAFF.

This clonotype occurred a few times. The genes are TRBV15 and TRBJ1-5; the match to TRBD1 covers 9 bases. This CDR3 region has 18 residues. In germline, CDR1 is LNHNV, CDR2 YYDKDF (reference sequence). The trim removed 2 bases at V and 5 bases at J, leaving 13 bases unmatched. The CDR3 protein is CATSRHLPDRGSDQPQHF. CDR3 nucleotide sequence: TGTGCCACCAGCAGACACCTCCCGGACAGGGGATCGGATCAGCCCCAGCATTTT.

Many counts were recorded for this clonotype. The chain employs TRBV14 and TRBJ2-3, with no clear D. The germline gives CDR1 SGHDN, CDR2 FVKESK. This CDR3 region has 13 residues. V lost 0 bases to trimming and J lost 6 bases, with 7 bases between them. CDR3 amino acids: CASSQDWQDTQYF. The CDR3 coding sequence is TGTGCCAGCAGCCAAGATTGGCAGGATACGCAGTATTTT.

This clonotype was found many times. The rearrangement links TRBV12-3 or TRBV12-4 to TRBJ1-5, with TRBD1 identical over 7 bases. V shed 4 bases and J 0 bases; nucleotides not matched to a gene: 3. CDR3 length equals 15 residues. The CDR3 coding sequence is TGTGCCAGCAGTTATACAGGGGTTAGCAATCAGCCCCAGCATTTT. Its protein product is CASSYTGVSNQPQHF.

This clonotype was counted at least ten times. The V and J genes are TRBV18 and TRBJ2-3; no firm D call. V dropped 5 bases and J dropped 1 base, with 7 bases sitting between them. The V gene's germline CDR1 is KGHSH and CDR2 LQKENI. The CDR3 covers 13 residues. For the CDR3, the DNA is TGTGCCAGCTCAGTAACAGGCACAGATACGCAGTATTTT. Amino acid sequence: CASSVTGTDTQYF.

This clonotype turned up a few times. The chain carries TRBV6-1 and TRBJ2-2; D gene uncertain. The V gene lost 7 bases and the J gene lost 2 bases, with 11 bases spanning the gap. In germline, CDR1 is MNHNS, CDR2 SASEGT. The CDR3 is made up of 14 amino acids. CDR3 in amino acids: CASIVGTNTGELFF. DNA of the CDR3: TGTGCCAGCATAGTCGGAACAAACACCGGGGAGCTGTTTTTT.

This clonotype has only a few counts. The chain's CDR3 is CASSPIGQASTDTQYF. In DNA form, the CDR3 reads TGTGCCAGCAGCCCCATAGGCCAGGCCAGCACAGATACGCAGTATTTT. V usage is TRBV27 and J usage is TRBJ2-3; D is ambiguous. The CDR3 has 16 residues. CDR1 is MNHEY and CDR2 is SMNVEV in the germline V gene (reference sequence). V was trimmed by 6 bases and J by 0 bases, leaving 16 bases between them.